The clone carrying this T cell receptor (beta chain) came up a few times. The data originate from a study of blood T cell repertoires in COVID-19. About the research overall: Whether acute or convalescent, the COVID-19 samples came from the United States, Italy and Spain.

Original data processing: Amplification of reference gene primers provided the estimated nucleated cell counts. Profiling relied on immunoSEQ multiplex PCR, and the TCRdb table lists in-frame clones only, not all of them. That table supplies the V and J calls and clone size; D and trimming were determined from the DNA. The sample has 350,000 to 400,000 clones, around 91% seen once. Trimming shortened V by 4 bases and J by 0 bases, and 7 bases separated the two germline ends. Germline V CDR1 and CDR2: MGHDK, SYGVNS. This CDR3 has 14 amino acids. Participants' reported clinical history set cohort assignment. Cohort 3 recovery required two negative PCRs, clearance, or symptom resolution.

Source material: PBMCs or T cells enriched from blood (not recorded which). The TCR comes from a man younger than 30 who had recovered from COVID-19. This chain connects TRBV25-1 to TRBJ2-1, with D unresolved. CDR3 bases: TGTGCCAGCAGTGGCGATAGCTCCTACAATGAGCAGTTCTTC. Amino acids: CASSGDSSYNEQFF.